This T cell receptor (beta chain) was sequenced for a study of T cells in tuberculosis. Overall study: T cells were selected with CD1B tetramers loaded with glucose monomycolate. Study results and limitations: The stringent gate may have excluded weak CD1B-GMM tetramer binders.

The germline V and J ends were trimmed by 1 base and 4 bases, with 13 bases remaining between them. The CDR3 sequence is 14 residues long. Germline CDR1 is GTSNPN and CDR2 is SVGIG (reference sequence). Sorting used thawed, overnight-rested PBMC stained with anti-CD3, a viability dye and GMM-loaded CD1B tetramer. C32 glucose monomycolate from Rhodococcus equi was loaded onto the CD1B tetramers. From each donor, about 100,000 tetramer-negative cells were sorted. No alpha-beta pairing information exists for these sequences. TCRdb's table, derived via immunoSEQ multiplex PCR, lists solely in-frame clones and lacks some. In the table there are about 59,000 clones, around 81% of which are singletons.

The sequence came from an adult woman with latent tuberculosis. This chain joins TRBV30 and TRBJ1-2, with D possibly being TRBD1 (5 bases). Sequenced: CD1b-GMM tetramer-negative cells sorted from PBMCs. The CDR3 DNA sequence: TGTGCCTGGAGTGAGGTAGGGGCTTTCTATGGCTACACCTTC. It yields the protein CAWSEVGAFYGYTF.